This TCR beta chain comes out of a study of identical twins (dated by TCRdb to about 2016). Looking at the study overall: The study deep-sequenced TCR alpha and beta repertoires from monozygotic twins, unrelated adults of various ages and cord blood to test whether fetal clonotypes persist. To rule out contamination, replicate twin experiments were performed at different times with different library preparation protocols.

Overall study outcomes, separate from this receptor: In monozygotic twins, out-of-frame TCR alpha sharing was systematically underestimated by recombination models, although the models agreed with sharing between unrelated individuals. Fewer insertions were carried by abundant cord blood beta clonotypes; a weaker similar trend was observed in young adult naive repertoires, while no such trend was observed in memory repertoires. Zero-insertion analyses could be partly confounded by invariant T cells such as MAIT and iNKT, although diverse VJ usage argued against such confounding for most clonotypes. Because the same donors could not be followed over many years, conclusions were based on cross-sectional statistical analysis. Compared with coincidental sharing between unrelated individuals, out-of-frame TCR alpha sequences shared between twins had an excess of sequences with low generation probability. A weaker excess of twin sharing was found in beta out-of-frame sequences because the signal-to-noise ratio was lowered by fewer shared sequences.

Receptor libraries were prepared by 5' RACE. Sequenced on an Illumina HiSeq 2000. A universal primer binding site was introduced by template switching, and a unique molecular identifier was present in the final cDNA, enabling accurate counting of TCR cDNA molecules. Specific primers in the conserved constant-segment region were used to synthesize first-strand cDNA for the TCR alpha and beta chains. To control for contamination, every cDNA library carried two barcodes: a SMART-Mk sample barcode plus Illumina barcodes. TruSeq adapter sequences, together with Illumina sample barcodes, were added in two successive PCR steps. Sequencing of the TCR alpha and beta cDNA libraries was done on the Illumina HiSeq platform using custom primers. From the authors' description of their analysis: Raw reads were processed with MiGEC to extract unique molecular identifiers, and MiXCR was used to determine CDR3 positions. For each individual, recombination models were inferred using an EM algorithm with the repgenHMM and IGoR tools. Shared clonotypes were analyzed with the tcR package in R, and sharing was normalized by the product of cloneset sizes. To study raw recombination without the effects of thymic and clonal selection, out-of-frame nonproductive sequences were analyzed. TCRdb reprocessing: public reads trimmed at Q25 with fastp, clones called with MiXCR, in-frame beta chains kept. When rows share a CDR3 protein, they turn into one entry using the most common DNA and genes. TCRdb's processing, not the study's, gives the V and J calls here. The sample profile shows about 200,000 distinct CDR3 sequences; 5% to 7% of them were found once. The ten largest clones represent more than 14% of the sample.

Every donor was a healthy Caucasian. Three pairs of female monozygotic twins, all aged about 18 to 30 years, were included in the twin cohort. Positive isolation kits from Invitrogen were used to isolate CD4+ and CD8+ T cell populations. As to this clonotype: Its target antigen remains unknown. The input lacks base qualities; no much larger clone sits a single base away.

The data also belong to a second study, concerning T cells expressing NK-cell markers. Taken from the second paper: TCR beta-chain repertoires were profiled in sorted CD3+CD56+NKG2C+, CD3+CD56+NKG2C- and CD3+CD56-NKG2C+ T-cell subsets from several donors. Seven of the eight sequenced donors were HCMV-seropositive and one was HCMV-seronegative. In several experiments an anti-gammadeltaTCR antibody was added to restrict sorting to alphabetaTCR-expressing T cells. In six donors, the dominant CD3+CD56+NKG2C+ clonotypes were among the top 10 CD8+ clonotypes and accounted for about 1.0-7.0% of CD8+ T cells. Those dominant clonotypes were again the most abundant among CD3+CD56-NKG2C+ cells in a handful of donors, at about 25-65%. Whether the expanded NKG2C-expressing T cell clones were specific for HCMV antigens remained unclear. All eight donors whose samples were sequenced were randomly selected healthy volunteers, three of them men and five women. HCMV serostatus was determined by detecting HCMV-specific IgG in serum with a commercial ELISA kit. MIGEC was used to demultiplex reads and group reads by UMI, and MiTCR was used to assemble and quantify clonotypes. To remove erroneous sequences, TCR cDNA sequences were retained only when supported by two or more reads. The tcR package was used for downstream repertoire analysis, and clonotypes were matched across fractions by CDR3 nucleotide sequence plus V segment. VDJmatch was used to annotate antigen specificity against VDJdb, with one amino acid substitution in CDR3 permitted.

The sequence was obtained from a woman between 18 and 29 years old in good health. Source material: CD8+ T cells sorted from blood.

The CDR3 sequence is CASSFSLRDPYGYTF. The nucleotides are TGTGCCAGCAGTTTTTCTCTCCGGGACCCCTATGGCTACACCTTC. The chain links TRBV12-3 or TRBV12-4 with TRBJ1-2; the best D guess is TRBD1, with 5 bases matching. Including cysteine and phenylalanine, the CDR3 has 15 amino acids. The only DNA kept is the CDR3, 45 bases in frame from the first base. Between the V and J ends, shortened by 3 bases and 4 bases respectively, the junction contains 15 bases.